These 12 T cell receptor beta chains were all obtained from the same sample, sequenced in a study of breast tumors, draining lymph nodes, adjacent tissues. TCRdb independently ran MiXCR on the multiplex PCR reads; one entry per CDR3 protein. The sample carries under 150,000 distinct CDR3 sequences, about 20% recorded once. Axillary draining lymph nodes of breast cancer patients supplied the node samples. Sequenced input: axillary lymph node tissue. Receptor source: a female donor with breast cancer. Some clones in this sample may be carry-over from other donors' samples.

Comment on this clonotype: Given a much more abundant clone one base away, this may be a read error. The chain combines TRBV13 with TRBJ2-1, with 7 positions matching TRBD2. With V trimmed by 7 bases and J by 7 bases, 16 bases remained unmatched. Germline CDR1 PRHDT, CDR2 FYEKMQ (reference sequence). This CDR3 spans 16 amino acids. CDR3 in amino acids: CASNSRAGGVRNEQFF. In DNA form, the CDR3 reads TGTGCCAGCAACTCGCGGGCTGGGGGGGTTAGGAATGAGCAGTTCTTC.

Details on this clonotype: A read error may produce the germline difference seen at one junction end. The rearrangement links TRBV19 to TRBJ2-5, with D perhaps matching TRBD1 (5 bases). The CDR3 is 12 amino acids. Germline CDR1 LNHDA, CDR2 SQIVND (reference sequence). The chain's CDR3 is CTSSGPGETQYF. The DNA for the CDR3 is TGTACCAGTAGTGGTCCAGGGGAGACCCAGTACTTC.

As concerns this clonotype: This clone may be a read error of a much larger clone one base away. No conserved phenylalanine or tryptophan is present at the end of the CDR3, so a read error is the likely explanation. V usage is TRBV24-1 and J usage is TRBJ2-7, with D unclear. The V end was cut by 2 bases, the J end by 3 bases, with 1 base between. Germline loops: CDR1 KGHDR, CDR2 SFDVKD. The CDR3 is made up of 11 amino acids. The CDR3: CATSDYYEQYL. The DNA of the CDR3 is TGTGCCACCAGTGATTACTACGAGCAGTACCTC.

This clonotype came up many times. The CDR3 nucleotides are TGTGCCAGCAGCCTGTCGGCAGCGGGATACAATGAGCAGTTCTTC. This translates into CASSLSAAGYNEQFF. This rearrangement joins TRBV12-3 or TRBV12-4 to TRBJ2-1; 7 bases match TRBD2. V lost 6 bases, J lost 4 bases, and 9 bases stayed unmatched. CDR3 length: 15 residues.

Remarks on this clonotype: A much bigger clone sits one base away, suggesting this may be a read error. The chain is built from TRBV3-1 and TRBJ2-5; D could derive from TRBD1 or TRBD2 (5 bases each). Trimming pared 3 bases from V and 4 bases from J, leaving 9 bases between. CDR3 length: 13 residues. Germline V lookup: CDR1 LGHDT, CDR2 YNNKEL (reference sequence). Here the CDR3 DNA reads TGTGCCAGCAGCCACCCGGGACGAGAGACCCAGTACTTC. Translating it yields CASSHPGRETQYF.

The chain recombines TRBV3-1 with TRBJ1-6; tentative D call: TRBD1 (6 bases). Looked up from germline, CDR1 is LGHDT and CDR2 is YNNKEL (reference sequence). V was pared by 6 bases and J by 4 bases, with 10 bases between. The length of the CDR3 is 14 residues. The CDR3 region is CASRAQGYNSPLHF. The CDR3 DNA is TGTGCCAGCAGAGCACAGGGTTATAATTCACCCCTCCACTTT.

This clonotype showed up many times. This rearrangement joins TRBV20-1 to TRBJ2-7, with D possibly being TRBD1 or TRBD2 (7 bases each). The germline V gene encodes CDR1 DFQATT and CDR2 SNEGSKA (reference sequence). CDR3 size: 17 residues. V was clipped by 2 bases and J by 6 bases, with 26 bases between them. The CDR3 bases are TGCAGTGCTAGACCCCAGGTAGGGGGCGGGAGTCGTCGCGAGCAGTACTTC. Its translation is CSARPQVGGGSRREQYF.

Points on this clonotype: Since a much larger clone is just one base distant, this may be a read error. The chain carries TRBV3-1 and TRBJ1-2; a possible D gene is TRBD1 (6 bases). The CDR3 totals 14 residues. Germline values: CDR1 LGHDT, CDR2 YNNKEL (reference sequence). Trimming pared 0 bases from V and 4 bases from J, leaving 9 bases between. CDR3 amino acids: CASSQEGQSYGYTF. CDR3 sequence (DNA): TGTGCCAGCAGCCAAGAAGGACAGAGCTATGGCTACACCTTC.

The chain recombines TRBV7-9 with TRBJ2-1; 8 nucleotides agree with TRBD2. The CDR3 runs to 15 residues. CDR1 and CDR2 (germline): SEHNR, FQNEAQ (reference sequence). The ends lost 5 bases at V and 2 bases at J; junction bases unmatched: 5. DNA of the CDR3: TGTGCCAGCAGCCCAAGCGGGAGCGCCTACAATGAGCAGTTCTTC. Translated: CASSPSGSAYNEQFF.

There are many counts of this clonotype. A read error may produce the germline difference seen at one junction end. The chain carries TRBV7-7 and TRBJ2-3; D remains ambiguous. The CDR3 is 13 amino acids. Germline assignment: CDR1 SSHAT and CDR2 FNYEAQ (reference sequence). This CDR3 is CASSRRELDTQYF. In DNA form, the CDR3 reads TGTGCTAGCAGCCGTCGAGAGTTAGATACGCAGTATTTT. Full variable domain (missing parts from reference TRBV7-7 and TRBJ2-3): GAGVSQSPRYKVTKRGQDVTLRCDPISSHATLYWYQQALGQGPEFLTYFNYEAQPDKSGLPSDRFSAERPEGSISTLTIQRTEQRDSAMYRCASSRRELDTQYFGPGTRLTVL.

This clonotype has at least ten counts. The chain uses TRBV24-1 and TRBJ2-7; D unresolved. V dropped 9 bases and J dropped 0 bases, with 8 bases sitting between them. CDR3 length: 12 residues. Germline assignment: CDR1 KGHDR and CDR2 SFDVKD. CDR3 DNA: TGTGCCACCTCTCCAGACTCCTACGAGCAGTACTTC. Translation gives CATSPDSYEQYF.

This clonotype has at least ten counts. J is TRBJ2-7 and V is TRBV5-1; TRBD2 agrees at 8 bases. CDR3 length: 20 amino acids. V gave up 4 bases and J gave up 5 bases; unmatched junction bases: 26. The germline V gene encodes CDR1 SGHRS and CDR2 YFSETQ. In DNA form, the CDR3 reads TGCGCCAGCAGCCTAAGGAGGGTGAGCTATCACGGGAGGGCCCCCAACGAGCAGTACTTC. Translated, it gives CASSLRRVSYHGRAPNEQYF.